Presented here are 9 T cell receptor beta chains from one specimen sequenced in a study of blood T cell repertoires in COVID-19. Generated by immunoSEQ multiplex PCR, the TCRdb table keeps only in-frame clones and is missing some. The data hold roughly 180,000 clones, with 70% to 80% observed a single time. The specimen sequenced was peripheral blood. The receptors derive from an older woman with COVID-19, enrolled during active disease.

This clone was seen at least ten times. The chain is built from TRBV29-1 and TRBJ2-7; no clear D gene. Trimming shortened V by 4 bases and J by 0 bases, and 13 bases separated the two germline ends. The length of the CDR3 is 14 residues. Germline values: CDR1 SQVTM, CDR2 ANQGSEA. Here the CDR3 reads CSVVLTALSYEQYF. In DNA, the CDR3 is TGCAGCGTTGTTCTAACAGCCCTCTCCTACGAGCAGTACTTC.

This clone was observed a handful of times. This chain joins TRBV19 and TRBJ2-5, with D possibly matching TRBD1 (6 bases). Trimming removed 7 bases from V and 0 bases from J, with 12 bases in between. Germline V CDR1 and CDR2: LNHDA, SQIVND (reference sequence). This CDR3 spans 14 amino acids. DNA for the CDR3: TGTGCCAGTAAGGGGGTTGGGGACCAAGAGACCCAGTACTTC. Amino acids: CASKGVGDQETQYF.

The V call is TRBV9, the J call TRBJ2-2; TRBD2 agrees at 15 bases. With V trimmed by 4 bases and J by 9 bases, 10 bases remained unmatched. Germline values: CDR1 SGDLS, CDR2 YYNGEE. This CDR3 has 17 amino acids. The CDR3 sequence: CASSLGLAGGPGRELFF. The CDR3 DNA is TGTGCCAGCAGCCTAGGACTAGCGGGAGGGCCCGGGAGGGAGCTGTTTTTT. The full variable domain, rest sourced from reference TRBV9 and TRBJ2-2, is DSGVTQTPKHLITATGQRVTLRCSPRSGDLSVYWYQQSLDQGLQFLIQYYNGEERAKGNILERFSAQQFPDLHSELNLSSLELGDSALYFCASSLGLAGGPGRELFFGEGSRLTVL.

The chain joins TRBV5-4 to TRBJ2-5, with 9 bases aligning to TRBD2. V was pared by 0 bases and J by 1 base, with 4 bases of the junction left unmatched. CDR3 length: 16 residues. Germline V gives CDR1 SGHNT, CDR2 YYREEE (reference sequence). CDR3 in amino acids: CASSLAGGLAQETQYF. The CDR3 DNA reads TGTGCCAGCAGCTTGGCCGGGGGACTAGCCCAAGAGACCCAGTACTTC.

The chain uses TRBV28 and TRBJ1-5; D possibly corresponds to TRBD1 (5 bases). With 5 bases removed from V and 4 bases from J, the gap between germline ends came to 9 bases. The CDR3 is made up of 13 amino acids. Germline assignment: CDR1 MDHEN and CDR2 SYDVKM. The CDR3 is CASSIPGNQPQHF. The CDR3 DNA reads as TGTGCCAGCAGTATCCCAGGGAATCAGCCCCAGCATTTT.

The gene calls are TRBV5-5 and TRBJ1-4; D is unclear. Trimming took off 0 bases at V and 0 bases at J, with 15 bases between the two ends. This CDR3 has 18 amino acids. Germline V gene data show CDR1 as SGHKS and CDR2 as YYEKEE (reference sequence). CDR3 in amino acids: CASSLEGGGLATNEKLFF. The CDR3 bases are TGTGCCAGCAGCTTGGAAGGAGGAGGTCTCGCAACTAATGAAAAACTGTTTTTT. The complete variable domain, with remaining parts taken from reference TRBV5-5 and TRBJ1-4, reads DAGVTQSPTHLIKTRGQQVTLRCSPISGHKSVSWYQQVLGQGPQFIFQYYEKEERGRGNFPDRFSARQFPNYSSELNVNALLLGDSALYLCASSLEGGGLATNEKLFFGSGTQLSVL.

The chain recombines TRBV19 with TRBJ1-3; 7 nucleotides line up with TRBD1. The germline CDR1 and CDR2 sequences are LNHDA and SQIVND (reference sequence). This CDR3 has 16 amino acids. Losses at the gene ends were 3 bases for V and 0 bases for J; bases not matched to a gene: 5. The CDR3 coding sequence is TGTGCCAGTAGTATCTGGACAGGCCCCTCTGGAAACACCATATATTTT. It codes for CASSIWTGPSGNTIYF.

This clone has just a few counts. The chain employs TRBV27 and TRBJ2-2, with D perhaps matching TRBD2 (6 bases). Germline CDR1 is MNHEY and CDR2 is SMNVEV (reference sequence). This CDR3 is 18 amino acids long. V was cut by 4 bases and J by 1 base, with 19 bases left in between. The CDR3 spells CASSSLLLGGKNTGELFF. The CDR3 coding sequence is TGTGCCAGCAGTTCCCTCCTACTAGGCGGGAAGAACACCGGGGAGCTGTTTTTT.

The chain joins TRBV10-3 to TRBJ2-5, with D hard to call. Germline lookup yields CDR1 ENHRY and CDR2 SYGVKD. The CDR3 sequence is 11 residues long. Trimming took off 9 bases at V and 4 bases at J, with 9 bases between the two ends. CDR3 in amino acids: CAILDGETQYF. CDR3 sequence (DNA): TGTGCCATATTAGATGGAGAGACCCAGTACTTC.